This T cell receptor beta chain emerged from a study of CD8+CD57+ T cells in acquired aplastic anemia. Germline V gives CDR1 DFQATT, CDR2 SNEGSKA (reference sequence). The ends were cut back, 1 base at V and 6 bases at J, with 19 bases in the middle. The CDR3 has 17 residues. Profiling of TCR beta VDJ combinations and CDR3 sequences used genomic DNA as template. Using its own MiXCR run on the reads, TCRdb lists one record per CDR3 protein. Of 400,000 to 450,000 distinct CDR3 sequences in the sample, roughly 68% were seen once. This clonotype was observed many times. The specimen was sorted CD4+, CD8+, or CD8+CD57+ T cells (not recorded which) from PBMCs. This TCR was sampled from a human donor in good health, serving as a control. This sequence joins TRBV20-1 and TRBJ1-6; a weak D match, TRBD1 (5 bases). CDR3 in amino acids: CSARGGSSLRANSPLHF. The CDR3 nucleotides are TGCAGTGCTAGAGGGGGCTCAAGCCTTCGGGCTAATTCACCCCTCCACTTT.